This T cell receptor (beta chain) was observed in a study of identical twins. The CDR3 sequence is 17 residues long. V trimming: 5 bases; J trimming: 6 bases; junction bases outside the gene matches: 8. Germline CDR1 SGHTA, CDR2 FQGNSA. TCRdb fed the 5' RACE reads into MiXCR, producing one record per CDR3 protein. The table includes 700,000 or so distinct CDR3 sequences, around 8.6% detected once. This clonotype was counted ten times or more. A further study also used this sample, focusing on yellow fever vaccine responses in identical twins. That publication notes: Twins showed a vaccine T cell response that reportedly seemed partly convergent, partly personalized.

The TCR comes from a woman younger than 35 in good health. The genes are TRBV7-2 and TRBJ2-3; 16 bases are shared with TRBD2. The sample comprised PBMCs. The CDR3 DNA reads as TGTGCCAGCAGCCCGGGACTAGCGGGAGGGCTCAGCGATACGCAGTATTTT. It encodes CASSPGLAGGLSDTQYF.